The 12 T cell receptor beta chains in this list originate from one sample, sequenced in a study of vaccination effects on CD4 cells after COVID-19 (dated by TCRdb to about 2022). Libraries came from the immunoSEQ multiplex PCR assay. Held by TCRdb, this immuneACCESS table contains in-frame sequences only and omits some clones. Under half of the omission traces to an unresolved V gene where checked; the cause of the rest is unknown. Here the sample has over 10,000 clones; over 60% occur a single time. The ten largest clones capture 33% of the sample. These receptors lack a known antigen. To identify antigen-specific CD4+ T cell clonotypes by their expansion, the ViraFEST assay first stimulated PBMC with viral peptide pools and then applied TCR sequencing. After less than 13 days of culture, CD4+ T cells were isolated with the EasySep CD4+ T cell isolation kit. PCR-confirmed SARS-CoV-2 infection had occurred in convalescent patients between March and December 2020, before the Alpha, Beta and Delta variants emerged in the United States. Each participant got two doses of an mRNA SARS-CoV-2 vaccine, either BNT162b2 or mRNA-1273.

The sample consisted of CD4+ T cells from PBMCs cultured with HCoV-NL63 spike peptides, taken after COVID-19 vaccination. The cell subset or site label on this specimen signifies: HCoV-NL63 spike overlapping peptide pool stimulation. The receptors come from a human donor who had a prior SARS-CoV-2 infection.

V is TRBV6-6 and J is TRBJ2-5, with D uncertain. Germline CDR1 MNHNY, CDR2 SVGAGI (reference sequence). The CDR3 is 13 residues long. V was pared by 2 bases and J by 5 bases, with 9 bases between. Here the CDR3 DNA reads TGTGCCAGCAGTTACGGCCCCAGGGAGACCCAGTACTTC. This encodes CASSYGPRETQYF.

This clone occurred a few times. The chain carries TRBV18 and TRBJ2-7; 8 positions agree with TRBD2. The V segment lost 2 bases and the J segment 5 bases; nucleotides outside the gene matches: 8. The CDR3 loop spans 15 amino acids. Germline CDR1 KGHSH, CDR2 LQKENI. The CDR3 spells CASSPGAGVQDEQYF. The CDR3 bases are TGTGCCAGCTCACCAGGAGCGGGAGTTCAGGACGAGCAGTACTTC.

The chain couples TRBV18 to TRBJ1-1; 8 bases map to TRBD1. Germline V gene sequence: CDR1 KGHSH, CDR2 LQKENI. The CDR3 runs to 13 residues. V dropped 6 bases and J dropped 5; count of bases not matched to a gene: 5. The CDR3 nucleotides are TGTGCCAGCTCCCCCAGGGGGCGGACTGAAGCTTTCTTT. Encoded protein: CASSPRGRTEAFF.

The chain uses TRBV12-3 or TRBV12-4 and TRBJ2-5; D is unresolved. V was pared by 5 bases and J by 2 bases, with 9 bases between. The CDR3 spans 13 residues. CDR3 region: CASSISGQETQYF. The DNA of the CDR3 is TGTGCCAGCAGTATAAGTGGACAAGAGACCCAGTACTTC.

J is TRBJ2-3 and V is TRBV3-1 (or the pseudogene TRBV3-2), with D possibly being TRBD2 (6 bases). The ends were cut back, 1 base at V and 2 bases at J, with 19 bases in the middle. Per the germline V gene, CDR1 is LGHDT and CDR2 is YNNKEL (reference sequence). The CDR3 has 18 residues. The CDR3 coding sequence is TGTGCCAGCAGCCAAGTCGGCACCCATCCGGGACTCACAGATACGCAGTATTTT. It yields the protein CASSQVGTHPGLTDTQYF.

This chain joins TRBV7-2 and TRBJ2-1; 9 positions match TRBD2. The ends lost 5 bases at V and 6 bases at J; junction bases unmatched: 8. The CDR3 extends over 15 amino acids. CDR1 and CDR2 (germline): SGHTA, FQGNSA. The CDR3 DNA is TGTGCCAGCAGCGCCGGGACTAGCCGTCTCAATGAGCAGTTCTTC. Translating it yields CASSAGTSRLNEQFF.

This clone was seen more than once but under ten times. The chain has TRBV3-1 (or the pseudogene TRBV3-2) and TRBJ2-1; D is ambiguous. This CDR3 is 14 amino acids long. V gave up 0 bases and J gave up 4 bases, with 7 bases separating them. Per the germline V gene, CDR1 is LGHDT and CDR2 is YNNKEL (reference sequence). The DNA of the CDR3 is TGTGCCAGCAGCCAAGATTGGGGATACAATGAGCAGTTCTTC. It encodes CASSQDWGYNEQFF.

The chain carries TRBV6-6 and TRBJ2-3; no clear D gene. The germline gives CDR1 MNHNY, CDR2 SVGAGI (reference sequence). The V end was cut by 4 bases, the J end by 4 bases, with 3 bases between. CDR3 size: 11 residues. CDR3 amino acids: CASSSSDTQYF. CDR3 DNA: TGTGCCAGCAGTTCGTCAGATACGCAGTATTTT.

This chain links TRBV3-1 (or the pseudogene TRBV3-2) with TRBJ2-1; TRBD2 agrees at 11 bases. This CDR3 is built from 15 residues. V dropped 5 bases and J dropped 4; count of bases not matched to a gene: 4. CDR1 is LGHDT, CDR2 YNNKEL, per germline (reference sequence). Written as DNA, the CDR3 is TGTGCCAGCAGCTCTAGCGGGGGGATTTACAATGAGCAGTTCTTC. It is translated as CASSSSGGIYNEQFF.

The chain is built from TRBV5-6 and TRBJ2-5, with a possible D match to TRBD2 (6 bases). V was shortened by 0 bases and J by 4 bases, with 10 bases between the two germline ends. This CDR3 has 14 residues. Germline-derived CDR1 and CDR2 are SGHDT and YYEEEE. The CDR3 protein is CASSLVSGRETQYF. CDR3 bases: TGTGCCAGCAGCTTGGTTAGCGGAAGAGAGACCCAGTACTTC.

This clone was detected only a few times. CDR3 loop: CASSLDQRLNTGELFF. The CDR3 DNA is TGTGCCAGCAGCTTAGACCAGCGGTTAAACACCGGGGAGCTGTTTTTT. The chain couples TRBV7-9 to TRBJ2-2; D is possibly TRBD2 (5 bases). The CDR3 has 16 residues. Deletions cut 1 base from V and 2 bases from J, with 11 bases between. CDR1 is SEHNR, CDR2 FQNEAQ, per germline (reference sequence).

The chain links TRBV9 to TRBJ1-4; D ambiguous. V dropped 1 base and J dropped 3 bases, with 7 bases sitting between them. Germline V lookup: CDR1 SGDLS, CDR2 YYNGEE. This CDR3 has 14 amino acids. CDR3 amino acids: CASSVSGSNEKLFF. The CDR3 DNA follows: TGTGCCAGCAGCGTATCCGGGTCTAATGAAAAACTGTTTTTT.